Presented here are 16 T cell receptor beta chains from one specimen sequenced in a study of cytomegalovirus exposure and HLA in healthy donors. The primer mix had 60 Vbeta and 13 Jbeta primers. Sequencing used immunoSEQ multiplex PCR; TCRdb keeps in-frame clones, though not all of them. The table shows about 150,000 clones, with 65% to 80% occurring only once. The sample comprised PBMCs. The source of these receptors is a man aged 35 to 55 in good health and CMV-seropositive.

J is TRBJ2-3 and V is TRBV5-6, with D perhaps matching TRBD1 (6 bases). Between the trimmed V and J ends, which lost 1 base and 7 bases, there was a span of 10 bases. This CDR3 is built from 13 residues. Looked up from germline, CDR1 is SGHDT and CDR2 is YYEEEE. DNA of the CDR3: TGTGCCAGCAGCTTGACAGGGTTGCATACGCAGTATTTT. Its translation: CASSLTGLHTQYF.

This chain joins TRBV2 and TRBJ2-3; D may be TRBD2 (6 bases). V dropped 4 bases and J dropped 6 bases, with 14 bases sitting between them. CDR1 and CDR2 from the germline V gene are SNHLY and FYNNEI. The CDR3 extends over 14 amino acids. The CDR3 DNA is TGTGCCAGCAGTGCCGGAGGGCCGACGGATACGCAGTATTTT. Protein product: CASSAGGPTDTQYF.

J is TRBJ1-2 and V is TRBV28; TRBD1 might be the D (6 bases). There are 15 residues in the CDR3. Germline V CDR1 and CDR2: MDHEN, SYDVKM. V was trimmed by 2 bases and J by 8 bases, leaving 18 bases between them. CDR3 DNA: TGTGCCAGCAGTTTACCCCAGGGGCCCTCACTGGGCTACACCTTC. It yields the protein CASSLPQGPSLGYTF.

CDR3 sequence (DNA): TGTGCCAGCAGCGCCCAGGCGGGAACTGAAGCTTTCTTT. Amino acid sequence: CASSAQAGTEAFF. The gene calls are TRBV7-8 and TRBJ1-1, with no clear D. V lost 5 bases and J 5 bases, leaving 12 bases between the germline ends. Germline V gene data show CDR1 as SGHVS and CDR2 as FQNEAQ. CDR3 length: 13 amino acids.

As concerns this clone: This sample also contains other DNA sequences that code for the same CDR3. This chain links TRBV7-9 with TRBJ2-1; the D is unclear. The CDR3 spans 13 residues. V was trimmed by 1 base and J by 4 bases, leaving 5 bases between them. Germline CDR1 is SEHNR and CDR2 is FQNEAQ (reference sequence). The CDR3 sequence: CASSLDRYNEQFF. The CDR3 DNA reads as TGTGCCAGCAGCTTAGACAGATACAATGAGCAGTTCTTC.

V usage is TRBV4-1 and J usage is TRBJ1-1, with a possible D match to TRBD1 (5 bases). Trimming took 2 bases from V and 7 from J, leaving 17 bases between them. The CDR3 is 15 residues long. Germline CDR1 reads MGHRA; CDR2 reads YSYEKL. In DNA, the CDR3 is TGCGCCAGCAGCCAACTTGAAACAGGCAGGTTTGAAGCTTTCTTT. Amino acid sequence: CASSQLETGRFEAFF.

The CDR3, as DNA: TGTGCCGCGACAGGCGCTCTCCGCTATGGCTACACCTTC. Its translation: CAATGALRYGYTF. The chain carries TRBV30 and TRBJ1-2, with a possible D match to TRBD1 (6 bases). Germline assignment: CDR1 GTSNPN and CDR2 SVGIG (reference sequence). CDR3 length: 13 residues. Trimming shortened V by 8 bases and J by 4 bases, and 17 bases separated the two germline ends.

This clone was seen many times. The V gene is TRBV11-2, the J gene TRBJ2-1; TRBD2 matches at 14 bases. From germline, CDR1 is SGHAT and CDR2 FQNNGV. V lost 5 bases, J lost 10 bases, and 4 bases stayed unmatched. CDR3 length: 14 residues. DNA for the CDR3: TGTGCCAGCAGCCCGGGACTAGCGGGAGCCGAGCAGTTCTTC. As protein: CASSPGLAGAEQFF.

Points on this clone: Germline is not matched at one junction end, which may reflect a read error. J is TRBJ2-7 and V is TRBV6-4, with D unclear. CDR1 is MRHNA, CDR2 SNTAGT, per germline. The CDR3 extends over 11 amino acids. As DNA, the CDR3 is TGTGCCAGGAAGACTTCCTCCGAGCAGTACTTC. It specifies CARKTSSEQYF.

The chain employs TRBV5-4 and TRBJ2-4, with D maybe TRBD2 (6 bases). This CDR3 spans 15 amino acids. V was cut by 0 bases and J by 1 base, with 8 bases left in between. The germline gives CDR1 SGHNT, CDR2 YYREEE (reference sequence). In DNA form, the CDR3 reads TGTGCCAGCAGCTTGGCGGGAGAGGCCAAAAACATTCAGTACTTC. Its translation: CASSLAGEAKNIQYF. The full variable domain, completed using reference TRBV5-4 and TRBJ2-4, is ETGVTQSPTHLIKTRGQQVTLRCSSQSGHNTVSWYQQALGQGPQFIFQYYREEENGRGNFPPRFSGLQFPNYSSELNVNALELDDSALYLCASSLAGEAKNIQYFGAGTRLSVL.

V gene TRBV7-6 combines with J gene TRBJ1-5; 9 positions match TRBD1. Germline CDR1 reads SGHVS; CDR2 reads FNYEAQ. Unmatched junction bases numbered 12, after V lost 5 bases and J lost 7 bases. This CDR3 region has 16 residues. CDR3 nucleotides: TGTGCCAGCAGCCGGACCTGGACAGGGGTGGAGCAGCCCCAGCATTTT. Its protein product is CASSRTWTGVEQPQHF.

The chain joins TRBV6-6 to TRBJ1-6, with 8 bases matching TRBD1. CDR1 is MNHNY, CDR2 SVGAGI, per germline (reference sequence). This CDR3 contains 14 residues. J lost 8 bases, V lost 7 bases, and 7 bases had no gene match. The DNA of the CDR3 is TGTGCCAGCACCAAGACAGGGGTGGATTCACCCCTCCACTTT. It translates to CASTKTGVDSPLHF.

The V and J genes are TRBV10-3 and TRBJ2-5, with TRBD2 matching 7 bases. The junction had 4 bases not matched to a gene; V was cut back by 2 bases and J by 1 base. Per germline, CDR1 ENHRY and CDR2 SYGVKD. This CDR3 has 15 residues. DNA of the CDR3: TGTGCCATCAGTGAGACTAGCGTGTCCCAAGAGACCCAGTACTTC. Protein: CAISETSVSQETQYF.

This clone came up once. The V gene is TRBV6-5, the J gene TRBJ1-3, with D perhaps matching TRBD1 (6 bases). V was pared by 6 bases and J by 5 bases, with 14 bases between. The CDR3 consists of 14 residues. The germline V gene encodes CDR1 MNHEY and CDR2 SVGAGI. This CDR3 is CASRPPGHRNTIYF. CDR3 bases: TGTGCCAGCAGACCACCGGGACATCGAAACACCATATATTTT.

This chain joins TRBV27 and TRBJ2-7, with TRBD1 matching 9 bases. CDR3 length: 15 residues. CDR1 MNHEY and CDR2 SMNVEV come from the germline V gene (reference sequence). J was trimmed by 6 bases and V by 0 bases; bases with no gene match: 6. The CDR3 nucleotides read TGTGCCAGCAGTTTATCGACAGGGGGAAGGGGCGAGCAGTACTTC. Translating it yields CASSLSTGGRGEQYF.

The rearrangement links TRBV28 to TRBJ1-5; 8 bases line up with TRBD1. Trimming at V came to 3 bases and at J to 2 bases, leaving 3 bases not matched to a gene. The CDR3 totals 15 residues. From germline, CDR1 is MDHEN and CDR2 SYDVKM. The CDR3 DNA follows: TGTGCCAGCAGTTTGGGACAGGACGGCAATCAGCCCCAGCATTTT. This translates into CASSLGQDGNQPQHF.